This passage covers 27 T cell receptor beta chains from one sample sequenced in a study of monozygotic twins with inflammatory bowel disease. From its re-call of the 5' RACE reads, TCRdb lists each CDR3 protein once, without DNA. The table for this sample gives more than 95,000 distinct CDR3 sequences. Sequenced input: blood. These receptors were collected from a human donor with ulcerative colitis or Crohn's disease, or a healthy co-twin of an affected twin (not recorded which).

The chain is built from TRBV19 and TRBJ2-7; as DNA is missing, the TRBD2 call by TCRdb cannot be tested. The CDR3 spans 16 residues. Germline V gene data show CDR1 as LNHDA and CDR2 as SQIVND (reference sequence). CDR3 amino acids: CASSILAGGHTYEQYF.

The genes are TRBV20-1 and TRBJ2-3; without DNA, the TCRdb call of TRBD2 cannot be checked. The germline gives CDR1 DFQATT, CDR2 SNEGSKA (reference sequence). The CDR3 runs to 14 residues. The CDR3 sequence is CSALTTAGVHTQYF.

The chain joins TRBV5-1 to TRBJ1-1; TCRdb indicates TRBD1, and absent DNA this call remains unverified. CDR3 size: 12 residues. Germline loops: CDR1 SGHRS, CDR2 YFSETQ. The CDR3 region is CASTIGGAEAFF.

The CDR3 here is CASSFMQTGELFF. The V call is TRBV11-2, the J call TRBJ2-2. There are 13 residues in the CDR3. CDR1 and CDR2 (germline): SGHAT, FQNNGV.

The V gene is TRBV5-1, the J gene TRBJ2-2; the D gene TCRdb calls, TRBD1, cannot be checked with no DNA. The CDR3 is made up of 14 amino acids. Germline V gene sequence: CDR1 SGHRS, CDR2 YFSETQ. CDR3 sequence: CASSHRKDTGELFF.

The CDR3 loop is CASRRDRGKDTQYF. This chain uses TRBV6-1 with TRBJ2-3; TCRdb gives TRBD1 as the D gene, but with no DNA this cannot be confirmed. Germline V gene data show CDR1 as MNHNS and CDR2 as SASEGT. The CDR3 length is 14 residues.

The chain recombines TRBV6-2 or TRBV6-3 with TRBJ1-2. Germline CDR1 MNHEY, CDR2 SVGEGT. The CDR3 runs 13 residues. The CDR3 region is CASGQSRDYGYTF.

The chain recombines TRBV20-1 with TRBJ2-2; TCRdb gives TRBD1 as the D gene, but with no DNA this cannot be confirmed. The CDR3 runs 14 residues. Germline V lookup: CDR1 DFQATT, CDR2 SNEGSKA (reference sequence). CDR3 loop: CSAPGLTNTGELFF.

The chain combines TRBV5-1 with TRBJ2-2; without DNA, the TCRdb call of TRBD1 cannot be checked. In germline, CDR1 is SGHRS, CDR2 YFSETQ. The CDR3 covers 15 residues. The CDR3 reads CASSKGQTNTGELFF.

This chain's CDR3 is CSARSGGPEYNEQFF. The rearrangement uses TRBV20-1 and TRBJ2-1; TCRdb's D gene call, TRBD2, goes unchecked for lack of DNA. This CDR3 is built from 15 residues. Germline V gene data show CDR1 as DFQATT and CDR2 as SNEGSKA (reference sequence).

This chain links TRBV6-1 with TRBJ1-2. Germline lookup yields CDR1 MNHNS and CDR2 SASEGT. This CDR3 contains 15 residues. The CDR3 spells CASSERRVRSYGYTF.

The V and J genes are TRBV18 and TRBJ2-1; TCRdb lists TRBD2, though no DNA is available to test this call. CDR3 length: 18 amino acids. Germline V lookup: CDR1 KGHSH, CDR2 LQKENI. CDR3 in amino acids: CASSPGLAGLSSYNEQFF. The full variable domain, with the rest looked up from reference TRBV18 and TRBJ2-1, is NAGVMQNPRHLVRRRGQEARLRCSPMKGHSHVYWYRQLPEEGLKFMVYLQKENIIDESGMPKERFSAEFPKEGPSILRIQQVVRGDSAAYFCASSPGLAGLSSYNEQFFGPGTRLTVL.

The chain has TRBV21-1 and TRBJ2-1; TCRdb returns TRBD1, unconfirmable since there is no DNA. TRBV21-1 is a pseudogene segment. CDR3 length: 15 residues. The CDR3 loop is CASFTGTGGIYEQFF.

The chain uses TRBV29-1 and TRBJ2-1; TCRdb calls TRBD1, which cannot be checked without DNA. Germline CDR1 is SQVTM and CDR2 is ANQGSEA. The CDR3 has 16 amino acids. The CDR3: CSVGAPGTGYRNEQFF.

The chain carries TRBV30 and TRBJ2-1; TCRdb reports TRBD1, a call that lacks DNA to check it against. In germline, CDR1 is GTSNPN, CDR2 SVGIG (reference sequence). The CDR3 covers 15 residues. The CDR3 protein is CAWSVLDRDPNEQFF. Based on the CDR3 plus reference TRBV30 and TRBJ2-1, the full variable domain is SQTIHQWPATLVQPVGSPLSLECTVEGTSNPNLYWYRQAAGRGLQLLFYSVGIGQISSEVPQNLSASRPQDRQFILSSKKLLLSDSGFYLCAWSVLDRDPNEQFFGPGTRLTVL.

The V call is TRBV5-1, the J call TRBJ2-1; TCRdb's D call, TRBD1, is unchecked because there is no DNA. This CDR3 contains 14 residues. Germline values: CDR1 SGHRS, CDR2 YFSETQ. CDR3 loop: CASSIARWGGEQFF.

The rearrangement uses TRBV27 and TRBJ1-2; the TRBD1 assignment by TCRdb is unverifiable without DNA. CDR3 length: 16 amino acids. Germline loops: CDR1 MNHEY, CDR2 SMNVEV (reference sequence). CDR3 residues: CASKIGTGGLDYGYTF.

This CDR3 reads CASSQVGGFGGYGYTF. V and J are TRBV4-3 and TRBJ1-2; the TCRdb D gene call, TRBD1, has no DNA to confirm it. Germline lookup yields CDR1 LGHNA and CDR2 YSLEER. CDR3 length: 16 amino acids.

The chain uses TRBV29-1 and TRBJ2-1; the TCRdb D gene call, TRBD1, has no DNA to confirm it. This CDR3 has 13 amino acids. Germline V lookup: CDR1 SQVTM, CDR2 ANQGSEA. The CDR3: CSVELVGGFKQFF.

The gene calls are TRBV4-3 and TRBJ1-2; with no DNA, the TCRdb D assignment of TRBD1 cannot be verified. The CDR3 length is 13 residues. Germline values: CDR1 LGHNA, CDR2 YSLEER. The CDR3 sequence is CASSLGRGYGYTF.

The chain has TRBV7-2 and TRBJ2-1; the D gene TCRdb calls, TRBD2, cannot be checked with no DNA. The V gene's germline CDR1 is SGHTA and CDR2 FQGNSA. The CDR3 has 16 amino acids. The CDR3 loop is CASSPPGLTRGGEQFF.

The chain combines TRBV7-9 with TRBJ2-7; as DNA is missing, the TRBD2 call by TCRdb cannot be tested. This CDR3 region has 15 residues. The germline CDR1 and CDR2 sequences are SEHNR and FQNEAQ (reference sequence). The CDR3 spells CASSLGTSGTYEQYF.

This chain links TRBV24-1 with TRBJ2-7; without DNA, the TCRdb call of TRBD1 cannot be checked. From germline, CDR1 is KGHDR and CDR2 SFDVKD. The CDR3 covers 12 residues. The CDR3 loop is CASRTGHYEQYF.

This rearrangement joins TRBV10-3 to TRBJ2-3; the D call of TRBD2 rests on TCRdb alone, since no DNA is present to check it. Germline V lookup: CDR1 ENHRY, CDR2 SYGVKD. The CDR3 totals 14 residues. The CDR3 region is CAISAAGQTDTQYF.

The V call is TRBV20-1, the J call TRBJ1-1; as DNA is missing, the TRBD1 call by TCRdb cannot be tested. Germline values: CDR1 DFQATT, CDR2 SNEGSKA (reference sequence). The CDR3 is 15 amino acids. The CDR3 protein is CSASAGQGRFTEAFF.

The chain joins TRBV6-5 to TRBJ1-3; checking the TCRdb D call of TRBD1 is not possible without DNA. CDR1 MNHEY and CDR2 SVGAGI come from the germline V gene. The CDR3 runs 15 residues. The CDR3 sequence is CASSQQGGSGNTIYF.

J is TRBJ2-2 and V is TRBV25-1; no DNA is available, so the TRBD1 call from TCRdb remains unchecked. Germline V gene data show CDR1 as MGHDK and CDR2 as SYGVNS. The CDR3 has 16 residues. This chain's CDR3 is CASSESGGLNTGELFF. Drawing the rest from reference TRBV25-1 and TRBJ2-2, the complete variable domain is EADIYQTPRYLVIGTGKKITLECSQTMGHDKMYWYQQDPGMELHLIHYSYGVNSTEKGDLSSESTVSRIRTEHFPLTLESARPSHTSQYLCASSESGGLNTGELFFGEGSRLTVL.